The 2 T cell receptor beta chains in this list originate from one sample, sequenced in a study of cytomegalovirus exposure and HLA in healthy donors. Use of 60 Vbeta and 13 Jbeta primers characterized the PCR. This table comes from immunoSEQ multiplex PCR, and its TCRdb copy is limited to in-frame clones, with some not included. The data show over 100,000 clones, about 8.5% seen once. The sample was PBMCs. The receptors come from a man aged 35-49 years in good health and CMV-seronegative.

This clone was picked up a small number of times. The chain couples TRBV27 to TRBJ2-7; 8 bases agree with TRBD1. Germline V gene data show CDR1 as MNHEY and CDR2 as SMNVEV (reference sequence). The CDR3 totals 15 residues. J lost 4 bases, V lost 6 bases, and 11 bases had no gene match. CDR3 nucleotides: TGTGCCAGCAGGCCCGGGACAGGAAGCGGATACGAGCAGTACTTC. This gives the protein CASRPGTGSGYEQYF.

The chain recombines TRBV7-3 with TRBJ1-1; TRBD1 is a possible D gene (6 bases). Germline CDR1 is SGHTA and CDR2 is FQGTGA. The V gene lost 1 base and the J gene lost 0 bases, with 12 bases spanning the gap. CDR3 length: 16 amino acids. CDR3 residues: CASSLNAGALNTEAFF. The CDR3 nucleotides read TGTGCCAGCAGCTTAAATGCAGGGGCCTTGAACACTGAAGCTTTCTTT.